What follows are 18 T cell receptor beta chains derived from one specimen sequenced in a study of cytomegalovirus exposure and HLA in healthy donors. With 60 Vbeta and 13 Jbeta primers, the PCR was carried out. Libraries were prepared by immunoSEQ multiplex PCR; TCRdb keeps only in-frame clonotypes and omits some of them. The sample shows 150,000 to 250,000 clones, about four fifths of them seen only once. The sequencing sample was made of PBMCs. Receptors were obtained from a girl between 5 and 17 years old in good health and CMV-seropositive.

V gene TRBV5-6 combines with J gene TRBJ2-1; TRBD2 aligns across 14 bases. With 0 bases clipped from V and 1 base from J, the junction kept 0 bases outside the gene matches. The CDR3 has 17 amino acids. In germline, CDR1 is SGHDT, CDR2 YYEEEE. The CDR3 coding sequence is TGTGCCAGCAGCTTGGGACTAGCGGGGGGGTCCTACAATGAGCAGTTCTTC. Its protein product is CASSLGLAGGSYNEQFF.

The chain uses TRBV7-2 and TRBJ2-3; TRBD2 aligns across 8 bases. The CDR3 spans 17 residues. Losses at the gene ends were 4 bases for V and 2 bases for J; bases not matched to a gene: 11. Germline V gene lookup returns CDR1 SGHTA and CDR2 FQGNSA. The CDR3 DNA is TGTGCCAGCAGCTACAGACTGCGGGGGGCCCCCACAGATACGCAGTATTTT. Translating it yields CASSYRLRGAPTDTQYF.

This chain uses TRBV10-2 with TRBJ1-5; D remains unclear. There are 15 residues in the CDR3. Germline V gene sequence: CDR1 WSHSY, CDR2 SAAADI. V shed 0 bases and J shed 6 bases, with 12 bases lying between them. The CDR3 here is CASSESQVSGQPQHF. The CDR3, as DNA: TGCGCCAGCAGTGAGTCGCAGGTCTCTGGTCAGCCCCAGCATTTT.

The chain combines TRBV5-1 with TRBJ2-1; TRBD1 matches at 9 bases. The CDR3 runs 15 residues. The junction had 3 bases not matched to a gene; V was cut back by 0 bases and J by 5 bases. Per the germline V gene, CDR1 is SGHRS and CDR2 is YFSETQ. DNA for the CDR3: TGCGCCAGCAGCTTGGACAGGGGGCTGAACAATGAGCAGTTCTTC. As protein: CASSLDRGLNNEQFF.

Only a few counts were recorded for this clone. V and J are TRBV6-5 and TRBJ2-7; tentatively, D is TRBD1 (6 bases). Germline V lookup: CDR1 MNHEY, CDR2 SVGAGI. The CDR3 sequence is 15 residues long. Trimming took 2 bases from V and 2 from J, leaving 13 bases between them. DNA for the CDR3: TGTGCCAGCAGTTACAGTGGGGGCTCGACCTACGAGCAGTACTTC. Translation: CASSYSGGSTYEQYF.

The chain has TRBV25-1 and TRBJ1-4; D perhaps matches TRBD1 (5 bases). The germline V gene has CDR1 MGHDK and CDR2 SYGVNS. Trimming took 7 bases from V and 0 from J, leaving 12 bases between them. The CDR3 extends over 15 amino acids. DNA for the CDR3: TGTGCCAGCACCGGACACCCCACAACTAATGAAAAACTGTTTTTT. This gives the protein CASTGHPTTNEKLFF.

This chain joins TRBV10-3 and TRBJ1-5, with TRBD1 as a possible D gene (5 bases). In germline, CDR1 is ENHRY, CDR2 SYGVKD. V lost 4 bases and J lost 1, with 8 bases in between. The CDR3 totals 14 residues. The CDR3 DNA sequence: TGTGCCATCAGTGCAGGGAGGAGCAATCAGCCCCAGCATTTT. Translation: CAISAGRSNQPQHF.

The gene calls are TRBV7-9 and TRBJ2-3; perhaps TRBD2 as D (6 bases). The CDR3 is made up of 16 amino acids. Germline loops: CDR1 SEHNR, CDR2 FQNEAQ (reference sequence). V lost 2 bases, J lost 4 bases, and 16 bases lay in between. The CDR3 sequence is CASSLRSGGEADTQYF. CDR3 bases: TGTGCCAGCAGCTTAAGATCTGGCGGGGAGGCAGATACGCAGTATTTT.

The chain couples TRBV5-1 to TRBJ1-1, with 8 nucleotides matching TRBD1. Germline V lookup: CDR1 SGHRS, CDR2 YFSETQ. V dropped 0 bases and J dropped 7; count of bases not matched to a gene: 5. The CDR3 runs to 14 residues. DNA for the CDR3: TGCGCCAGCAGCTTGGCAGGGACAGGCGATGAAGCTTTCTTT. It is translated as CASSLAGTGDEAFF.

The chain uses TRBV4-1 and TRBJ2-5; possibly TRBD2 for D (5 bases). Germline V gene sequence: CDR1 MGHRA, CDR2 YSYEKL. Trimming took off 0 bases at V and 5 bases at J, with 10 bases between the two ends. The CDR3 consists of 14 residues. The CDR3 reads CASSQDARVETQYF. DNA of the CDR3: TGCGCCAGCAGCCAAGATGCGCGGGTGGAGACCCAGTACTTC.

The gene calls are TRBV7-8 and TRBJ2-1; a possible D gene is TRBD2 (6 bases). This CDR3 region has 14 residues. Germline values: CDR1 SGHVS, CDR2 FQNEAQ. Trimming left V 4 bases short and J 7 bases short, with 14 bases between. CDR3 nucleotides: TGTGCCAGCAGCTATAGTGTGGGAGGTAATGAGCAGTTCTTC. As protein: CASSYSVGGNEQFF. Drawing the rest from reference TRBV7-8 and TRBJ2-1, the complete variable domain is GAGVSQSPRYKVAKRGQDVALRCDPISGHVSLFWYQQALGQGPEFLTYFQNEAQLDKSGLPSDRFFAERPEGSVSTLKIQRTQQEDSAVYLCASSYSVGGNEQFFGPGTRLTVL.

This clone has only one observation. The CDR3 region is CASSSGQGFGNQPQHF. In DNA form, the CDR3 reads TGTGCCAGCAGTTCCGGACAGGGTTTCGGAAATCAGCCCCAGCATTTT. This rearrangement joins TRBV6-5 to TRBJ1-5, with TRBD1 matching over 8 bases. J lost 4 bases, V lost 4 bases, and 9 bases had no gene match. The length of the CDR3 is 16 residues. The germline CDR1 and CDR2 sequences are MNHEY and SVGAGI.

The chain carries TRBV25-1 and TRBJ2-5; TRBD1 agrees at 11 bases. The J call is uncertain, as TRBJ2-7 better fits the DNA end. The CDR3 is 14 residues long. CDR1 is MGHDK and CDR2 is SYGVNS in the germline V gene. This CDR3 reads CASRPGQGVYEQYF. The CDR3 nucleotides read TGTGCCAGCAGGCCGGGACAGGGGGTCTACGAGCAGTACTTC.

The chain joins TRBV6-4 to TRBJ1-2; the match to TRBD1 covers 7 bases. Germline values: CDR1 MRHNA, CDR2 SNTAGT. CDR3 length equals 19 residues. Trimming at V came to 0 bases and at J to 4 bases, leaving 17 bases not matched to a gene. In DNA, the CDR3 is TGTGCCAGCAGTGACTCGATGACCCCCGAGGGGGCGTCGGGCTATGGCTACACCTTC. Protein: CASSDSMTPEGASGYGYTF.

This clone was counted once. The chain recombines TRBV2 with TRBJ2-3, with D possibly matching TRBD2 (6 bases). Germline-derived CDR1 and CDR2 are SNHLY and FYNNEI. This CDR3 has 13 residues. V lost 5 bases and J 3 bases, leaving 9 bases between the germline ends. CDR3 nucleotides: TGTGCCAGCAGTTCACTAGCAACAGATACGCAGTATTTT. Protein sequence: CASSSLATDTQYF.

The chain carries TRBV7-6 and TRBJ2-7; D might be TRBD2 (6 bases). The germline CDR1 and CDR2 sequences are SGHVS and FNYEAQ. This CDR3 has 14 amino acids. Trimming removed 4 bases at V and 2 bases at J, with 12 bases between. CDR3 protein: CASSSRDGAYEQYF. The CDR3 DNA is TGTGCCAGCAGCTCGCGGGACGGAGCCTACGAGCAGTACTTC.

The genes are TRBV10-3 and TRBJ2-3; TRBD2 agrees at 7 bases. Germline V CDR1 and CDR2: ENHRY, SYGVKD. V dropped 0 bases and J dropped 2; count of bases not matched to a gene: 2. The length of the CDR3 is 15 residues. The CDR3 loop is CAISESRGDTDTQYF. The CDR3 DNA reads TGTGCCATCAGTGAGTCACGGGGGGACACAGATACGCAGTATTTT.

A remark on this clone: Other DNA sequences from this sample encode an identical CDR3 as well. This chain joins TRBV25-1 and TRBJ2-1, with TRBD2 identical over 7 bases. V shed 3 bases, J shed 3 bases, and the junction held 5 bases outside the gene matches. CDR3 length: 15 amino acids. The germline CDR1 and CDR2 sequences are MGHDK and SYGVNS. CDR3 sequence: CASSDSGGVYNEQFF. DNA for the CDR3: TGTGCCAGCAGTGATTCGGGGGGTGTCTACAATGAGCAGTTCTTC.